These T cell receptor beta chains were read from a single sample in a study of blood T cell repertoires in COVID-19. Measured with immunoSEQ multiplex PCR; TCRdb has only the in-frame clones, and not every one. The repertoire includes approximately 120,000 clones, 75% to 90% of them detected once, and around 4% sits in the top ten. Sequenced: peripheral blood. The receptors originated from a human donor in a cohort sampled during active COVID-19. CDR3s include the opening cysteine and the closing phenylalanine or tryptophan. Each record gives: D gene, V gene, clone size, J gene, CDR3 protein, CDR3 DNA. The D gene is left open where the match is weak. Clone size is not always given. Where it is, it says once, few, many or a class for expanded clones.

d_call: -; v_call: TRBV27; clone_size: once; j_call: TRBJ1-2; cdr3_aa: CASSQGLKNGYTF; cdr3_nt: TGTGCCAGCAGCCAGGGACTTAAGAATGGCTACACCTTC
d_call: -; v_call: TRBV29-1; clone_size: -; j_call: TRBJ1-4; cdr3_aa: CSVSQGPGEKLFF; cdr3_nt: TGCAGCGTCTCACAGGGCCCCGGTGAAAAACTGTTTTTT
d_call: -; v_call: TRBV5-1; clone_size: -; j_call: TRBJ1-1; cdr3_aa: CASSRYTNTEAFF; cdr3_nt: TGCGCCAGCAGCAGATACACGAACACTGAAGCTTTCTTT
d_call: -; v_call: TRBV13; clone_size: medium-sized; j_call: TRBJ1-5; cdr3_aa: CASSLQGWDQPQHF; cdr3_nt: TGTGCCAGCAGCCTCCAGGGTTGGGATCAGCCCCAGCATTTT
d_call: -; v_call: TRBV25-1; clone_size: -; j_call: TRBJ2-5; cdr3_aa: CASSEQGRGQETQYF; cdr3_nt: TGTGCCAGCAGTGAGCAAGGGAGGGGGCAAGAGACCCAGTACTTC
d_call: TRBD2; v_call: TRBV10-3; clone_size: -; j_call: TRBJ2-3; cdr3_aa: CAISEWGSGSGADTQYF; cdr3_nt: TGTGCCATCAGTGAGTGGGGTAGCGGGAGTGGCGCAGATACGCAGTATTTT
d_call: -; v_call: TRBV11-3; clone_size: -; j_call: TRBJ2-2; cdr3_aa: CASSLGQGPNTGELFF; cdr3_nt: TGTGCCAGCAGCTTAGGGCAGGGCCCGAACACCGGGGAGCTGTTTTTT
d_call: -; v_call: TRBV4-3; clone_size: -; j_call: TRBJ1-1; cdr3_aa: CASSWGNMNTEAFF; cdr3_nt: TGCGCCAGCAGCTGGGGCAATATGAACACTGAAGCTTTCTTT
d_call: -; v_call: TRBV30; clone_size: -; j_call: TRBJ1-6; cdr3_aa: CASTSGGPPYNSPLHF; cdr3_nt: TGTGCCTCAACCTCGGGGGGCCCACCTTATAATTCACCCCTCCACTTT
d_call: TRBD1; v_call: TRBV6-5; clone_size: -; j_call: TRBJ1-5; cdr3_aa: CASSLTGGGRPQHF; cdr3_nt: TGTGCCAGCAGTTTAACAGGGGGCGGTAGGCCCCAGCATTTT
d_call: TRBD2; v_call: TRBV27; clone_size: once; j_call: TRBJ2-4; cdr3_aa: CASSLSGLTGRDIQYF; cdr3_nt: TGTGCCAGCAGTTTATCTGGGTTGACCGGGAGGGACATTCAGTACTTC
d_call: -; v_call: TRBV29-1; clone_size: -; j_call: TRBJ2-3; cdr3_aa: CSVLITDTQYF; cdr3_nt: TGCAGCGTCCTAATCACAGATACGCAGTATTTT
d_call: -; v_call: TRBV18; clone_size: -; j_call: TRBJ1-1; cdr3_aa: CASSPLTQGTEAFF; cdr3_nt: TGTGCCAGCTCACCACTAACCCAGGGCACTGAAGCTTTCTTT
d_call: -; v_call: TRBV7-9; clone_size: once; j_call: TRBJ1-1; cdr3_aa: CASSLVGRENTEAFF; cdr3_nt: TGTGCCAGCAGCTTAGTGGGCAGAGAGAACACTGAAGCTTTCTTT
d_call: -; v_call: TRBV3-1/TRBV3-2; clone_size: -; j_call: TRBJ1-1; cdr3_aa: CASSQDLRLSWAFF; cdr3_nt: TGTGCCAGCAGCCAAGACCTTCGACTGAGTTGGGCTTTCTTT
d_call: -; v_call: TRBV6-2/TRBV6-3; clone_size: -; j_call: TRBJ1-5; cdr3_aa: CASSKGGVQPQHF; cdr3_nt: TGTGCCAGCAGTAAGGGGGGGGTTCAGCCCCAGCATTTT
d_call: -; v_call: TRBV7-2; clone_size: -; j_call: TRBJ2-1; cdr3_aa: CASSLGSSGNNEQFF; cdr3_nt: TGTGCCAGCAGCTTAGGATCGTCGGGAAACAATGAGCAGTTCTTC
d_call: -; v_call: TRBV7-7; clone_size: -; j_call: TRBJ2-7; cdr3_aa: CASSANRAPSYEQYF; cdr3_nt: TGTGCTAGCAGCGCCAACAGGGCCCCTTCCTACGAGCAGTACTTC
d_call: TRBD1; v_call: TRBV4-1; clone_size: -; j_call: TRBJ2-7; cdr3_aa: CASSLDSQGANDEQYF; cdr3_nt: TGCGCCAGCAGCCTCGACTCTCAGGGGGCGAACGACGAGCAGTACTTC
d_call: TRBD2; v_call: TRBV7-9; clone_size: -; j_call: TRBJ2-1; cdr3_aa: CASSPPLRSGRAVRNEQFF; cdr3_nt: TGTGCCAGCAGCCCACCGTTGAGGAGCGGGAGGGCAGTGAGGAATGAGCAGTTCTTC
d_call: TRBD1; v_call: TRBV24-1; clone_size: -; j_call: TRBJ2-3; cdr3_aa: CATQGVLGRDGGTDTQYF; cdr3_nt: TGTGCCACCCAGGGGGTACTAGGACGGGATGGGGGTACAGATACGCAGTATTTT
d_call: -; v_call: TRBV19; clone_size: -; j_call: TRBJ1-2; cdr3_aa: CASSIVGSEFPYGYTF; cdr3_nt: TGTGCCAGTAGTATAGTGGGCAGTGAGTTCCCCTATGGCTACACCTTC
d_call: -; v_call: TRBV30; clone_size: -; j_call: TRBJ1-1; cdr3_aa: CAWSGRGGTEAFF; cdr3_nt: TGTGCCTGGAGTGGCAGGGGTGGCACTGAAGCTTTCTTT
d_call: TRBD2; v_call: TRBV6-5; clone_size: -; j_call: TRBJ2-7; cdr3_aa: CASRRGLAGDYEQYF; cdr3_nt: TGTGCCAGCAGGCGGGGACTAGCGGGGGATTACGAGCAGTACTTC
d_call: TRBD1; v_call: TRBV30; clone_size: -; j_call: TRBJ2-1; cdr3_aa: CAWSDREEQFF; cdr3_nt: TGTGCCTGGTCGGACAGGGAAGAGCAGTTCTTC
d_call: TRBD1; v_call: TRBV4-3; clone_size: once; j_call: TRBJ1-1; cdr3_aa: CASSHKSDRGSEAFF; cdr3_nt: TGCGCCAGCAGCCATAAGTCAGACAGGGGCTCTGAAGCTTTCTTT
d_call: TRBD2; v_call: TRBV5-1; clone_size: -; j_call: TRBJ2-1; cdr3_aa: CASRTSGSYNEQFF; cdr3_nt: TGCGCCAGCCGGACTAGCGGCTCCTACAATGAGCAGTTCTTC
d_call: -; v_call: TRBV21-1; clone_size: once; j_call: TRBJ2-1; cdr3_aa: CASRGGLAGMNEQFF; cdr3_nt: TGTGCCAGCAGGGGCGGACTAGCGGGAATGAATGAGCAGTTCTTC
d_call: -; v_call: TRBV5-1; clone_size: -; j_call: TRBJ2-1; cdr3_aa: CASSRLAINNEQFF; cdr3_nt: TGCGCCAGCAGTAGGCTAGCGATAAATAATGAGCAGTTCTTC
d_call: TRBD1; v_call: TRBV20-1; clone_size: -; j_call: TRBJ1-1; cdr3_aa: CSASNRGLGTEAFF; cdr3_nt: TGCAGTGCTAGTAACAGGGGGCTCGGGACTGAAGCTTTCTTT
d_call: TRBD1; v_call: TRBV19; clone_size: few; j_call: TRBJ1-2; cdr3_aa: CASSVNRGGYTF; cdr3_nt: TGTGCCAGTAGTGTCAACAGGGGTGGCTACACCTTC
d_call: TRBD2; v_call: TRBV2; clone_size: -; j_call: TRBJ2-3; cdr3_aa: CASSERTSGSSDTQYF; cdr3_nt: TGTGCCAGCAGTGAAAGGACTAGCGGGTCTTCAGATACGCAGTATTTT
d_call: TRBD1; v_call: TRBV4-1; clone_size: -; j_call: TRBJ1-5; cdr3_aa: CASSQDAGQGNQPQHF; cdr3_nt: TGCGCCAGCAGCCAAGATGCGGGACAGGGGAATCAGCCCCAGCATTTT
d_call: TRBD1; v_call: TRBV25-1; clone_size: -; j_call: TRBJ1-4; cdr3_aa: CASSEWGQGSEKLFF; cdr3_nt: TGTGCCAGCAGTGAATGGGGACAGGGGTCTGAAAAACTGTTTTTT
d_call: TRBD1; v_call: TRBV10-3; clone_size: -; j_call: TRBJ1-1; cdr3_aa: CAISEGDRDRTAEAFF; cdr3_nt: TGTGCCATCAGTGAGGGTGACAGGGATCGTACAGCTGAAGCTTTCTTT
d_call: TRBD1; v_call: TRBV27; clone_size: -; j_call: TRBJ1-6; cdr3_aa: CASSSRSGGNSPLHF; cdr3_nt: TGTGCCAGCAGTTCCCGGTCAGGGGGTAATTCACCCCTCCACTTT
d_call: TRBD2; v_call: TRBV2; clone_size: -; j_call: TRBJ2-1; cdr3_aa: CASSEVFSGASYNEQFF; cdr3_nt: TGTGCCAGCAGTGAAGTTTTTAGCGGGGCCTCCTACAATGAGCAGTTCTTC
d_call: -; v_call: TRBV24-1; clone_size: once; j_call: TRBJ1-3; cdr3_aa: CATMPGSSGNTIYF; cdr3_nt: TGTGCCACCATGCCGGGTAGCTCTGGAAACACCATATATTTT
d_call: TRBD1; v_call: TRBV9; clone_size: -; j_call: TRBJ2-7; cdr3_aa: CASSAGQGAGSYEQYF; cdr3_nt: TGTGCCAGCAGCGCCGGACAGGGGGCGGGCAGCTACGAGCAGTACTTC
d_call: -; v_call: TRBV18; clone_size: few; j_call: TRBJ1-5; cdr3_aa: CASSATGLLEPQHF; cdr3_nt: TGTGCCAGCTCAGCAACAGGCCTTTTGGAGCCCCAGCATTTT
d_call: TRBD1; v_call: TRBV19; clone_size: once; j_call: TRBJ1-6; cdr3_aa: CASRPTGGMGNSPLHF; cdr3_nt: TGTGCCAGTAGGCCCACAGGGGGCATGGGTAATTCACCCCTCCACTTT
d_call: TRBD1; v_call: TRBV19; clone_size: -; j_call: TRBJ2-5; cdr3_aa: CASSRIAGGVAKETQYF; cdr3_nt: TGTGCCAGTAGTCGAATCGCAGGGGGCGTCGCTAAAGAGACCCAGTACTTC
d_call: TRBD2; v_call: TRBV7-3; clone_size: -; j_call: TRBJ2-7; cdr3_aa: CASSLGGGYEQYF; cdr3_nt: TGTGCCAGCAGCTTAGGCGGGGGATACGAGCAGTACTTC
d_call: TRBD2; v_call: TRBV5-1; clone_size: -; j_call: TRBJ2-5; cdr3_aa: CASSPISGETQYF; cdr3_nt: TGCGCCAGCAGCCCTATTAGCGGGGAGACCCAGTACTTC
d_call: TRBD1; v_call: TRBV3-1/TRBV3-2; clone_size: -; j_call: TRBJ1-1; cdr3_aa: CASSQTGTGKNTEAFF; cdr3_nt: TGTGCCAGCAGCCAGACCGGGACAGGAAAGAACACTGAAGCTTTCTTT
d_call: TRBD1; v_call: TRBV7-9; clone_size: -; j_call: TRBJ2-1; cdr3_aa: CASTPRSGGSLEQFF; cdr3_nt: TGTGCCAGCACCCCGAGGTCAGGGGGATCTTTGGAGCAGTTCTTC